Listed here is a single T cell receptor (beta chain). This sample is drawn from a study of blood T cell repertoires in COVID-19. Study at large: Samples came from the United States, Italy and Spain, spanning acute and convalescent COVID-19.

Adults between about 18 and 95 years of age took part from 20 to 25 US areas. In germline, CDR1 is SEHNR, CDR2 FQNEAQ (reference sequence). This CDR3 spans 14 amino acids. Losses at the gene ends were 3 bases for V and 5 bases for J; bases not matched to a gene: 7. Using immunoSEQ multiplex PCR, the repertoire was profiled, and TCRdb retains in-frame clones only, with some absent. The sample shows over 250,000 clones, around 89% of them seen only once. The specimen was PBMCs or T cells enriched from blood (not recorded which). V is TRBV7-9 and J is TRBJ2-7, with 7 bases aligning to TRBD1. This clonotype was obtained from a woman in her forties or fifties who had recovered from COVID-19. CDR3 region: CASSFSQGSHEQYF. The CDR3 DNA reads TGTGCCAGCAGCTTCTCACAGGGGTCCCACGAGCAGTACTTC.